These T cell receptor beta chains were read from a single sample in a study of blood T cell repertoires in COVID-19. Here immunoSEQ multiplex PCR was the method, and the copy in TCRdb shows in-frame clones only, minus some. The sample yields 170,000 or so clones, approximately 90% seen once. The sequenced material came from peripheral blood. Receptor source: a man aged 45-60 years with acute or convalescent COVID-19. Both conserved end residues are part of each CDR3. D genes are given only for firm matches. The listing skips clone size in some rows; elsewhere it reads once, few, many or a size class.

abundance: .; j_gene: TRBJ2-2; d_gene: TRBD1; v_gene: TRBV5-4; CDR3aa: CASSLDRDRNTGELFF; CDR3nt: TGTGCCAGCAGCTTGGATAGGGACAGGAACACCGGGGAGCTGTTTTTT
abundance: .; j_gene: TRBJ1-4; d_gene: .; v_gene: TRBV28; CDR3aa: CASSLRANEKLFF; CDR3nt: TGTGCCAGCAGTTTGAGGGCCAATGAAAAACTGTTTTTT
abundance: .; j_gene: TRBJ2-2; d_gene: TRBD2; v_gene: TRBV11-3; CDR3aa: CASSSWGGIEANTGELFF; CDR3nt: TGTGCCAGCAGCTCTTGGGGGGGAATTGAGGCGAACACCGGGGAGCTGTTTTTT
abundance: few; j_gene: TRBJ2-5; d_gene: TRBD1; v_gene: TRBV19; CDR3aa: CASCPGQASQETQYF; CDR3nt: TGTGCCAGTTGTCCGGGACAGGCCAGCCAAGAGACCCAGTACTTC
abundance: .; j_gene: TRBJ1-3; d_gene: TRBD1; v_gene: TRBV6-6; CDR3aa: CASRLGQGGFGNTIYF; CDR3nt: TGTGCCAGCAGATTGGGACAGGGCGGCTTTGGAAACACCATATATTTT
abundance: .; j_gene: TRBJ2-1; d_gene: TRBD2; v_gene: TRBV7-3; CDR3aa: CASSLSPGGRASNEQFF; CDR3nt: TGTGCCAGCAGCTTATCCCCTGGCGGGAGGGCCAGCAATGAGCAGTTCTTC
abundance: .; j_gene: TRBJ1-5; d_gene: .; v_gene: TRBV5-1; CDR3aa: CASSLTGQVGQPQHF; CDR3nt: TGCGCCAGCAGCTTAACTGGGCAGGTTGGGCAGCCCCAGCATTTT
abundance: few; j_gene: TRBJ1-5; d_gene: TRBD1; v_gene: TRBV30; CDR3aa: CAWSVKGQGGNQPQHF; CDR3nt: TGTGCCTGGAGTGTTAAGGGACAGGGAGGCAATCAGCCCCAGCATTTT
abundance: .; j_gene: TRBJ2-1; d_gene: .; v_gene: TRBV11-3; CDR3aa: CASSLGGREPYNEQFF; CDR3nt: TGTGCCAGCAGCCTAGGGGGGAGGGAGCCCTACAATGAGCAGTTCTTC
abundance: .; j_gene: TRBJ2-1; d_gene: TRBD1; v_gene: TRBV19; CDR3aa: CASSKSAGTGDANEQFF; CDR3nt: TGTGCCAGTAGTAAGTCGGCGGGGACAGGGGATGCCAATGAGCAGTTCTTC
abundance: once; j_gene: TRBJ1-2; d_gene: TRBD1; v_gene: TRBV27; CDR3aa: CASSPRGTGNNYGYTF; CDR3nt: TGTGCCAGCAGTCCGAGGGGGACAGGGAATAACTATGGCTACACCTTC
abundance: .; j_gene: TRBJ2-5; d_gene: TRBD1; v_gene: TRBV19; CDR3aa: CASTSGQGINSAQYF; CDR3nt: TGTGCCAGTACCTCGGGACAGGGGATTAATTCGGCCCAGTACTTC
abundance: .; j_gene: TRBJ2-5; d_gene: TRBD1; v_gene: TRBV11-2; CDR3aa: CASSWDRAQETQYF; CDR3nt: TGTGCCAGCAGCTGGGACAGGGCTCAAGAGACCCAGTACTTC
abundance: .; j_gene: TRBJ1-5; d_gene: .; v_gene: TRBV6-1; CDR3aa: CASSDPGAVGRNQPQHF; CDR3nt: TGTGCCAGCAGTGACCCCGGGGCGGTAGGGAGGAATCAGCCCCAGCATTTT
abundance: .; j_gene: TRBJ1-1; d_gene: .; v_gene: TRBV6-5; CDR3aa: CASRREVNTEAFF; CDR3nt: TGTGCCAGCAGAAGGGAGGTGAACACTGAAGCTTTCTTT
abundance: .; j_gene: TRBJ1-1; d_gene: .; v_gene: TRBV2; CDR3aa: CASSEEVGGEAFF; CDR3nt: TGTGCCAGCAGTGAAGAGGTGGGGGGTGAAGCTTTCTTT
abundance: .; j_gene: TRBJ2-7; d_gene: TRBD1; v_gene: TRBV4-2; CDR3aa: CASSQEGTGGLGEQYF; CDR3nt: TGTGCCAGCAGCCAAGAAGGGACAGGGGGCTTGGGCGAGCAGTACTTC
abundance: .; j_gene: TRBJ2-2; d_gene: TRBD2; v_gene: TRBV19; CDR3aa: CASSLQAGTNTGELFF; CDR3nt: TGTGCCAGTAGTTTACAAGCGGGGACTAACACCGGGGAGCTGTTTTTT
abundance: .; j_gene: TRBJ2-3; d_gene: TRBD2; v_gene: TRBV7-8; CDR3aa: CASTPKLAGKDTQYF; CDR3nt: TGTGCCAGCACCCCTAAACTAGCGGGGAAAGATACGCAGTATTTT
abundance: .; j_gene: TRBJ2-2; d_gene: .; v_gene: TRBV9; CDR3aa: CASSLRGAGNTGELFF; CDR3nt: TGTGCCAGCAGCCTACGTGGTGCGGGAAACACCGGGGAGCTGTTTTTT
abundance: .; j_gene: TRBJ2-2; d_gene: .; v_gene: TRBV7-8; CDR3aa: CASRRYRSNTGELFF; CDR3nt: TGTGCCAGCAGGAGGTACAGGTCGAACACCGGGGAGCTGTTTTTT
abundance: .; j_gene: TRBJ2-1; d_gene: TRBD1; v_gene: TRBV2; CDR3aa: CASDQGQGTFPFF; CDR3nt: TGTGCCAGCGACCAGGGACAGGGAACCTTCCCGTTCTTC
abundance: .; j_gene: TRBJ2-1; d_gene: .; v_gene: TRBV2; CDR3aa: CASSEGRGSSYNEQFF; CDR3nt: TGTGCCAGCAGTGAAGGACGGGGGAGCTCCTACAATGAGCAGTTCTTC
abundance: .; j_gene: TRBJ1-6; d_gene: .; v_gene: TRBV5-4; CDR3aa: CASSNTGLNSPLHF; CDR3nt: TGTGCCAGCAGTAACACAGGGCTGAATTCACCCCTCCACTTT
abundance: once; j_gene: TRBJ1-4; d_gene: .; v_gene: TRBV6-2/TRBV6-3; CDR3aa: CASSDGAHTNEKLFF; CDR3nt: TGTGCCAGCAGTGACGGAGCACACACTAATGAAAAACTGTTTTTT
abundance: once; j_gene: TRBJ2-2; d_gene: .; v_gene: TRBV5-6; CDR3aa: CASSLEGAANTGELFF; CDR3nt: TGTGCCAGCAGCTTGGAAGGCGCGGCGAACACCGGGGAGCTGTTTTTT
abundance: .; j_gene: TRBJ2-2; d_gene: .; v_gene: TRBV30; CDR3aa: CAWTRRGPNTGELFF; CDR3nt: TGTGCCTGGACCCGGCGGGGCCCGAACACCGGGGAGCTGTTTTTT
abundance: .; j_gene: TRBJ1-1; d_gene: TRBD1; v_gene: TRBV19; CDR3aa: CASSSDRGNTEAFF; CDR3nt: TGTGCCAGTAGTTCTGACAGGGGGAACACTGAAGCTTTCTTT
abundance: .; j_gene: TRBJ1-5; d_gene: .; v_gene: TRBV7-2; CDR3aa: CASSLAGSNQPQHF; CDR3nt: TGTGCCAGCAGCCTTGCGGGGAGCAATCAGCCCCAGCATTTT
abundance: once; j_gene: TRBJ1-3; d_gene: .; v_gene: TRBV19; CDR3aa: CASSIDPGKQKRNTIYF; CDR3nt: TGTGCCAGTAGTATCGACCCCGGGAAACAGAAGAGAAACACCATATATTTT
abundance: .; j_gene: TRBJ1-1; d_gene: .; v_gene: TRBV7-8; CDR3aa: CASSLAPVNTEAFF; CDR3nt: TGTGCCAGCAGCTTAGCGCCGGTGAACACTGAAGCTTTCTTT
abundance: .; j_gene: TRBJ2-5; d_gene: .; v_gene: TRBV5-6; CDR3aa: CASSYKSESETQYF; CDR3nt: TGTGCCAGCAGTTATAAATCGGAGTCAGAGACCCAGTACTTC
abundance: once; j_gene: TRBJ2-2; d_gene: .; v_gene: TRBV7-3; CDR3aa: CASSLRGVGELFF; CDR3nt: TGTGCCAGCAGCTTAAGGGGAGTCGGGGAGCTGTTTTTT
abundance: .; j_gene: TRBJ2-1; d_gene: .; v_gene: TRBV19; CDR3aa: CASSMERIARNEQFF; CDR3nt: TGTGCCAGTAGTATGGAGAGGATAGCGCGGAATGAGCAGTTCTTC
abundance: few; j_gene: TRBJ2-1; d_gene: TRBD2; v_gene: TRBV20-1; CDR3aa: CSASLAGARGNEQFF; CDR3nt: TGCAGTGCTAGTCTTGCGGGAGCGCGGGGCAATGAGCAGTTCTTC
abundance: .; j_gene: TRBJ1-6; d_gene: .; v_gene: TRBV27; CDR3aa: CASTVGVGENSPLHF; CDR3nt: TGTGCCAGCACGGTAGGGGTTGGAGAAAATTCACCCCTCCACTTT
abundance: few; j_gene: TRBJ1-5; d_gene: .; v_gene: TRBV6-5; CDR3aa: CASRANAGQPQHF; CDR3nt: TGTGCCAGCAGAGCGAACGCGGGGCAGCCCCAGCATTTT
abundance: .; j_gene: TRBJ2-1; d_gene: TRBD2; v_gene: TRBV20-1; CDR3aa: CSASGRVANEQFF; CDR3nt: TGCAGTGCTAGTGGGAGGGTGGCAAATGAGCAGTTCTTC
abundance: .; j_gene: TRBJ1-1; d_gene: .; v_gene: TRBV6-2/TRBV6-3; CDR3aa: CASSPTGNTEAFF; CDR3nt: TGTGCCAGCAGTCCGACAGGGAACACTGAAGCTTTCTTT
abundance: .; j_gene: TRBJ1-2; d_gene: TRBD1; v_gene: TRBV29-1; CDR3aa: CSVAIRDRGDGGYTF; CDR3nt: TGCAGCGTTGCCATCCGGGACAGGGGAGATGGTGGCTACACCTTC
abundance: .; j_gene: TRBJ1-1; d_gene: .; v_gene: TRBV24-1; CDR3aa: CATSQRGYTEAFF; CDR3nt: TGTGCCACCAGTCAGCGGGGATACACTGAAGCTTTCTTT
abundance: .; j_gene: TRBJ2-2; d_gene: TRBD1; v_gene: TRBV24-1; CDR3aa: CATSDLQGAKTGELFF; CDR3nt: TGTGCCACCAGTGATCTACAGGGGGCGAAAACCGGGGAGCTGTTTTTT
abundance: .; j_gene: TRBJ2-4; d_gene: .; v_gene: TRBV19; CDR3aa: CASSIRNRERGKNIQYF; CDR3nt: TGTGCCAGTAGTATTCGGAACCGGGAGAGGGGTAAAAACATTCAGTACTTC
abundance: .; j_gene: TRBJ2-1; d_gene: .; v_gene: TRBV19; CDR3aa: CASSIAQGPNSYNEQFF; CDR3nt: TGTGCCAGTAGTATAGCTCAGGGCCCCAACTCCTACAATGAGCAGTTCTTC
abundance: .; j_gene: TRBJ2-1; d_gene: TRBD2; v_gene: TRBV7-2; CDR3aa: CASSLPSGGYNEQFF; CDR3nt: TGTGCCAGCAGCTTACCTAGCGGGGGGTACAATGAGCAGTTCTTC
abundance: .; j_gene: TRBJ2-2; d_gene: .; v_gene: TRBV19; CDR3aa: CASSASGRETGELFF; CDR3nt: TGTGCCAGTAGTGCCTCCGGACGGGAGACCGGGGAGCTGTTTTTT
abundance: .; j_gene: TRBJ2-1; d_gene: .; v_gene: TRBV27; CDR3aa: CASSFLGEQFF; CDR3nt: TGTGCCAGCAGTTTCCTAGGTGAGCAGTTCTTC
abundance: .; j_gene: TRBJ1-2; d_gene: .; v_gene: TRBV28; CDR3aa: CASSLDGSGGYTF; CDR3nt: TGTGCCAGCAGTTTAGATGGGTCGGGTGGCTACACCTTC
abundance: .; j_gene: TRBJ2-7; d_gene: TRBD2; v_gene: TRBV11-2; CDR3aa: CASSPPRRESYEQYF; CDR3nt: TGTGCCAGCAGCCCCCCCAGGCGGGAGAGCTACGAGCAGTACTTC
abundance: .; j_gene: TRBJ1-4; d_gene: .; v_gene: TRBV19; CDR3aa: CASTLVGVGEKLFF; CDR3nt: TGTGCCAGTACCCTGGTCGGGGTTGGCGAAAAACTGTTTTTT
abundance: .; j_gene: TRBJ2-1; d_gene: TRBD1; v_gene: TRBV19; CDR3aa: CASSPGQGASNEQFF; CDR3nt: TGTGCCAGTAGTCCGGGACAGGGGGCGTCCAATGAGCAGTTCTTC
abundance: .; j_gene: TRBJ1-2; d_gene: .; v_gene: TRBV3-1/TRBV3-2; CDR3aa: CASSQVVGVQGIYGYTF; CDR3nt: TGTGCCAGCAGCCAAGTCGTTGGGGTACAGGGAATATATGGCTACACCTTC
abundance: .; j_gene: TRBJ2-3; d_gene: .; v_gene: TRBV30; CDR3aa: CAWSVGGFTDTQYF; CDR3nt: TGTGCCTGGAGTGTAGGCGGCTTCACAGATACGCAGTATTTT